This is a list of T cell receptor beta chains from one sample in a study of T cell repertoires in cytomegalovirus infection. One entry per CDR3 protein results from TCRdb running MiXCR on the reads. The table includes around 200,000 distinct CDR3 sequences, about a sixth detected once. The material sequenced was CD8+ T cells from PBMCs. The receptors shown here come from a human donor in good health (CMV status not recorded). Some clones in this sample may be carry-over from other donors' samples. Each CDR3 is given with its conserved first and last residue. Each record gives: J gene, V gene, CDR3 protein.

J gene: TRBJ1-5; V gene: TRBV30; CDR3 protein: CAWSEGQRNQPQHF
J gene: TRBJ1-2; V gene: TRBV7-8; CDR3 protein: CASSLGTHYGYTF
J gene: TRBJ1-1; V gene: TRBV28; CDR3 protein: CASRLRGEAFF
J gene: TRBJ1-5; V gene: TRBV28; CDR3 protein: CASSFGVVGNQPQHF
J gene: TRBJ1-2; V gene: TRBV7-9; CDR3 protein: CASSSTGQGGGYTF
J gene: TRBJ2-5; V gene: TRBV28; CDR3 protein: CASSLWGAGGPGETQYF
J gene: TRBJ2-5; V gene: TRBV29-1; CDR3 protein: CSVEGQLQETQYF
J gene: TRBJ2-5; V gene: TRBV4-1; CDR3 protein: CASSQDGDRLYQETQYF
J gene: TRBJ2-5; V gene: TRBV27; CDR3 protein: CASSFLGYQETQYF
J gene: TRBJ2-7; V gene: TRBV6-5; CDR3 protein: CASSSPGQGWDEQYF
J gene: TRBJ2-7; V gene: TRBV5-1; CDR3 protein: CASSLRDRNYEQYF
J gene: TRBJ1-2; V gene: TRBV14; CDR3 protein: CASSQAIRPDGYTF
J gene: TRBJ1-3; V gene: TRBV12-3/TRBV12-4; CDR3 protein: CASGVGPGFTIYF
J gene: TRBJ2-2; V gene: TRBV6-5; CDR3 protein: CASSYPGRTGELFF
J gene: TRBJ2-1; V gene: TRBV20-1; CDR3 protein: CSARPQGGAGNEQFF
J gene: TRBJ1-1; V gene: TRBV7-2; CDR3 protein: CASSLSTLWDRAQNTEAFF
J gene: TRBJ2-5; V gene: TRBV30; CDR3 protein: CAWSGASQETQYF
J gene: TRBJ2-7; V gene: TRBV20-1; CDR3 protein: CSARDGTYEQYF
J gene: TRBJ2-7; V gene: TRBV6-2/TRBV6-3; CDR3 protein: CASSYSTSGPAYEQYF
J gene: TRBJ2-5; V gene: TRBV7-2; CDR3 protein: CASSQGGIGRKTQYF
J gene: TRBJ1-2; V gene: TRBV28; CDR3 protein: CASSTVTITGSGYTF
J gene: TRBJ2-5; V gene: TRBV12-3/TRBV12-4; CDR3 protein: CASSSAAETQYF
J gene: TRBJ1-1; V gene: TRBV6-2/TRBV6-3; CDR3 protein: CASSFPTEAFF
J gene: TRBJ1-2; V gene: TRBV12-3/TRBV12-4; CDR3 protein: CASSLIPGGGYTF
J gene: TRBJ2-7; V gene: TRBV2; CDR3 protein: CASSDPGLTVYEQYF
J gene: TRBJ1-4; V gene: TRBV28; CDR3 protein: CASSPWTEDNEKLFF
J gene: TRBJ2-1; V gene: TRBV15; CDR3 protein: CATSREGAPGDEQFF
J gene: TRBJ2-3; V gene: TRBV6-1; CDR3 protein: CASSEPSGQGTDTQYF
J gene: TRBJ2-7; V gene: TRBV18; CDR3 protein: CASSPPIFVTGSYEQYF
J gene: TRBJ1-3; V gene: TRBV20-1; CDR3 protein: CSAADRGPGNTIYF
J gene: TRBJ2-1; V gene: TRBV12-3/TRBV12-4; CDR3 protein: CASSFAVPNNEQFF
J gene: TRBJ1-5; V gene: TRBV7-8; CDR3 protein: CASSLAGKGGVPQHF
J gene: TRBJ1-2; V gene: TRBV20-1; CDR3 protein: CSAPGQGSYGYTF
J gene: TRBJ1-2; V gene: TRBV29-1; CDR3 protein: CSVEEGMGPGYTF
J gene: TRBJ2-1; V gene: TRBV7-2; CDR3 protein: CASSLKGGRSSYNEQFF
J gene: TRBJ2-1; V gene: TRBV20-1; CDR3 protein: CSAWDPESYNEQFF
J gene: TRBJ1-4; V gene: TRBV7-9; CDR3 protein: CASSLGPWRGDGSEKLFF
J gene: TRBJ1-1; V gene: TRBV12-3/TRBV12-4; CDR3 protein: CASSLAAPGTEAFF
J gene: TRBJ2-1; V gene: TRBV20-1; CDR3 protein: CSAGDRVDYNEQFF
J gene: TRBJ2-7; V gene: TRBV7-9; CDR3 protein: CASSLDYGTYEQYF
J gene: TRBJ2-7; V gene: TRBV5-1; CDR3 protein: CASSSAPGQIYEQYF